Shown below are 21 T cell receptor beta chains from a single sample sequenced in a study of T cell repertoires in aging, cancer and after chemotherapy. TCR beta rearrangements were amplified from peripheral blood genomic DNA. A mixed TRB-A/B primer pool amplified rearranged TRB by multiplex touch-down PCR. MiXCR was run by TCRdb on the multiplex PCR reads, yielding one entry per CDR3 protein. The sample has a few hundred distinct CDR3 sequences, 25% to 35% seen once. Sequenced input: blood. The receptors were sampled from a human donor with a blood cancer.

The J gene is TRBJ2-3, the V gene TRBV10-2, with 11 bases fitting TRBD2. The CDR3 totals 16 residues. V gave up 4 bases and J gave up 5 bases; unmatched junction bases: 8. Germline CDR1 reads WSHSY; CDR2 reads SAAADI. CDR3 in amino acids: CASSGLAGGRGDTQYF. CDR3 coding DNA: TGCGCCAGCAGTGGCCTAGCGGGGGGTCGGGGAGATACGCAGTATTTT.

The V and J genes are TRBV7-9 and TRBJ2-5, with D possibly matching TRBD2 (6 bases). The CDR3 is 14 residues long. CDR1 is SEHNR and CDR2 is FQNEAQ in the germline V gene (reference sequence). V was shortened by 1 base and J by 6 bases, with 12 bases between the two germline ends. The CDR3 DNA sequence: TGTGCCAGCAGCTTAGGGTCGGGAGAGAAGACCCAGTACTTC. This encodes CASSLGSGEKTQYF.

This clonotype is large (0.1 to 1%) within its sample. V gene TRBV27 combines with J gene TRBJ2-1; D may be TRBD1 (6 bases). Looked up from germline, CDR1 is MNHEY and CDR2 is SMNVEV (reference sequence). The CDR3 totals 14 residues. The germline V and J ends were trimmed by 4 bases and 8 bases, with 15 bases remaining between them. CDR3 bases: TGTGCCAGCAGTTCCTGGGACACTTTATATGAGCAGTTCTTC. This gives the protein CASSSWDTLYEQFF.

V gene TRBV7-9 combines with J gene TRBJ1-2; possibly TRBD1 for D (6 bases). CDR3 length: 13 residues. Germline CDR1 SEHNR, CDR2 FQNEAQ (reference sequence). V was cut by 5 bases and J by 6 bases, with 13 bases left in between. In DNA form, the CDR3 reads TGTGCCAGCAGCCCTCTCGGGGGCGATGGCTACACCTTC. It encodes CASSPLGGDGYTF. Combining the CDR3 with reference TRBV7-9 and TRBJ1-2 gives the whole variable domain DTGVSQNPRHKITKRGQNVTFRCDPISEHNRLYWYRQTLGQGPEFLTYFQNEAQLEKSRLLSDRFSAERPKGSFSTLEIQRTEQGDSAMYLCASSPLGGDGYTFGSGTRLTVV.

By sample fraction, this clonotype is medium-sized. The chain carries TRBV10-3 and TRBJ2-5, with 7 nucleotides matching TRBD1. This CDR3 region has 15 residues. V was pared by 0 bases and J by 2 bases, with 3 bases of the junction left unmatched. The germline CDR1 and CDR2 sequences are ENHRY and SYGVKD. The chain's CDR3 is CAISESWTGQETQYF. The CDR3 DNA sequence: TGTGCCATCAGTGAGTCATGGACAGGTCAAGAGACCCAGTACTTC.

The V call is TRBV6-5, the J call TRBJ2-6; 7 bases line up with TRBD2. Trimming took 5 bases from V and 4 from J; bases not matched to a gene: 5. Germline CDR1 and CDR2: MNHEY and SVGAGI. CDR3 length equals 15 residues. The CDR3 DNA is TGTGCCAGCAGTGGGGGGGGTGCAGGGGCCAACGTCCTGACTTTC. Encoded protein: CASSGGGAGANVLTF.

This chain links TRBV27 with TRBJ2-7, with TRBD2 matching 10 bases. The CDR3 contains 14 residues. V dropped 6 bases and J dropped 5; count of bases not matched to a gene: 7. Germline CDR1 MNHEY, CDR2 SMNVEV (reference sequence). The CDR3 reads CASRGAGGSNEQYF. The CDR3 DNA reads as TGTGCCAGCAGGGGAGCGGGGGGGTCGAACGAGCAGTACTTC.

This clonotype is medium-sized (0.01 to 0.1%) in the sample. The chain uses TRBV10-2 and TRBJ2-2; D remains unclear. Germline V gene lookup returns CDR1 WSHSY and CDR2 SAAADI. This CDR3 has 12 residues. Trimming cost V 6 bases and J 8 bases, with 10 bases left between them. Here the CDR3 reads CASRVGTGELFF. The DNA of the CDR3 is TGCGCCAGCAGGGTGGGTACTGGGGAGCTGTTTTTT.

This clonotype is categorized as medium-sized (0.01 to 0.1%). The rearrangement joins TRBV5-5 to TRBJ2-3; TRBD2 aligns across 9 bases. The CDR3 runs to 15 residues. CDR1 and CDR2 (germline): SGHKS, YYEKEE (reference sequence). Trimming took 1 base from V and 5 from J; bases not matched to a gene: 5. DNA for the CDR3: TGTGCCAGCAGCTTGCTAGCGGGGCGTGAAGATACGCAGTATTTT. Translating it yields CASSLLAGREDTQYF.

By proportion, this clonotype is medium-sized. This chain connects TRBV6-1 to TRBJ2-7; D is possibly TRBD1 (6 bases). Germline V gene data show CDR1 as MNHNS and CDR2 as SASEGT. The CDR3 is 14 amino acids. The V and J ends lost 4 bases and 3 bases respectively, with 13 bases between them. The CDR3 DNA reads TGTGCCAGCAGTGCTTGGGGGCCGGGCTACGAGCAGTACTTC. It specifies CASSAWGPGYEQYF.

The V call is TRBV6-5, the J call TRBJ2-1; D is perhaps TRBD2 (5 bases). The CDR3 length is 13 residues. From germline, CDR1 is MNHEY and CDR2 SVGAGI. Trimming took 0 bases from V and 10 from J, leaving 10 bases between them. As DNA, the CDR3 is TGTGCCAGCAGTTACTCGGGTAGCGACGAGCAGTTCTTC. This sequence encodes CASSYSGSDEQFF.

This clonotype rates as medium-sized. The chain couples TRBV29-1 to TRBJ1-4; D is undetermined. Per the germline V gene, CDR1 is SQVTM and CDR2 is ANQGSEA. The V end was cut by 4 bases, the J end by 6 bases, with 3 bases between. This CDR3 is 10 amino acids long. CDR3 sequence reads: CSVVDEKLFF. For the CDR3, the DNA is TGCAGCGTTGTTGATGAAAAACTGTTTTTT.

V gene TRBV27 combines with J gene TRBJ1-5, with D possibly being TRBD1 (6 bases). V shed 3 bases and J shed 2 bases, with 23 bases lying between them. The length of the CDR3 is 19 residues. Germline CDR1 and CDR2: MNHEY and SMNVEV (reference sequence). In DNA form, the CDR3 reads TGTGCCAGCAGTTTCTGGACAGCCTACTTTCAAGTGGGCAATCAGCCCCAGCATTTT. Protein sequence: CASSFWTAYFQVGNQPQHF.

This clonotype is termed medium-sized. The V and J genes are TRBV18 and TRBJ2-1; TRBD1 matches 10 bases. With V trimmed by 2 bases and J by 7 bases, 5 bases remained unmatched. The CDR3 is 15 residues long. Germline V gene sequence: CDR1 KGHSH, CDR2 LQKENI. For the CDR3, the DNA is TGTGCCAGCTCACCAGTTCAGGACAGGGGGAATGAGCAGTTCTTC. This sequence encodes CASSPVQDRGNEQFF.

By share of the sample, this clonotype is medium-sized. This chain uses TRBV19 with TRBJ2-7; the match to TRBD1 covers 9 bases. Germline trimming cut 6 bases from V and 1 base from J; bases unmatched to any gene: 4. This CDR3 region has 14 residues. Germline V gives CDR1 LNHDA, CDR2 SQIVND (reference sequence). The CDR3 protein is CASSDGQGSYEQYF. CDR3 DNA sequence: TGTGCCAGTAGCGATGGACAGGGGTCCTACGAGCAGTACTTC.

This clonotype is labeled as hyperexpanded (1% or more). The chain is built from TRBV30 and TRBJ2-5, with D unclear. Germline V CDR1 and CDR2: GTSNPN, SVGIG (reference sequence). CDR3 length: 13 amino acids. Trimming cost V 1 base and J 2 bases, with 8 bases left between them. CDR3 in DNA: TGTGCCTGGAGTGGGACGGTTCAAGAGACCCAGTACTTC. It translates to CAWSGTVQETQYF.

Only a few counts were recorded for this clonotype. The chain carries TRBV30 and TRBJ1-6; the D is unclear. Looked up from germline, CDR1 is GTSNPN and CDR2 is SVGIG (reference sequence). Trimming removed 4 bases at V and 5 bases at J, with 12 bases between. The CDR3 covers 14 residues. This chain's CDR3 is CAWTRTGNNSPLHF. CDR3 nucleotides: TGTGCCTGGACTCGGACGGGCAATAATTCACCCCTCCACTTT.

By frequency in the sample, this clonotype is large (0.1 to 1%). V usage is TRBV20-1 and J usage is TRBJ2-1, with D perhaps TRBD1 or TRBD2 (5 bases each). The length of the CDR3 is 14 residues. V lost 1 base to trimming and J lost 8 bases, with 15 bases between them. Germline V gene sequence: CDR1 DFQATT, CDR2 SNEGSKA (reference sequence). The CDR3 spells CSARALGPGDEQFF. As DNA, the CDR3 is TGCAGTGCTAGAGCCCTGGGACCAGGCGATGAGCAGTTCTTC.

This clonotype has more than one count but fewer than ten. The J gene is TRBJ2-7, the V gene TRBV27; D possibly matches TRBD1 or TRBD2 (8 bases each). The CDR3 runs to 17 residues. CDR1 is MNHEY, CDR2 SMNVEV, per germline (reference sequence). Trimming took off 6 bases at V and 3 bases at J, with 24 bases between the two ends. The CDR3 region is CASRSWGRQGTSYEQYF. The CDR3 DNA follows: TGTGCCAGCAGATCCTGGGGCCGACAGGGGACTAGCTACGAGCAGTACTTC.

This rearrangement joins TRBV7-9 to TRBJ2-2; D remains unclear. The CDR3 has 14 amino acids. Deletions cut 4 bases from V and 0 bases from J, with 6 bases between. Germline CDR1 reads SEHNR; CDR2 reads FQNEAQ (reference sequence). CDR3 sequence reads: CASSSNPNTGELFF. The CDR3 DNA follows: TGTGCCAGCAGCTCTAATCCGAACACCGGGGAGCTGTTTTTT. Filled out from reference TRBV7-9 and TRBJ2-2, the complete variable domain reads DTGVSQNPRHKITKRGQNVTFRCDPISEHNRLYWYRQTLGQGPEFLTYFQNEAQLEKSRLLSDRFSAERPKGSFSTLEIQRTEQGDSAMYLCASSSNPNTGELFFGEGSRLTVL.

The CDR3 here is CASSEAGGGLGVSGELFF. The CDR3 DNA follows: TGTGCCAGCAGTGAAGCAGGAGGGGGGTTAGGTGTGTCCGGGGAGCTGTTTTTT. The chain joins TRBV2 to TRBJ2-2; tentatively, D is TRBD1 or TRBD2 (6 bases each). Germline-derived CDR1 and CDR2 are SNHLY and FYNNEI. The CDR3 runs to 18 residues. Trimming removed 0 bases from V and 6 bases from J, with 20 bases in between.